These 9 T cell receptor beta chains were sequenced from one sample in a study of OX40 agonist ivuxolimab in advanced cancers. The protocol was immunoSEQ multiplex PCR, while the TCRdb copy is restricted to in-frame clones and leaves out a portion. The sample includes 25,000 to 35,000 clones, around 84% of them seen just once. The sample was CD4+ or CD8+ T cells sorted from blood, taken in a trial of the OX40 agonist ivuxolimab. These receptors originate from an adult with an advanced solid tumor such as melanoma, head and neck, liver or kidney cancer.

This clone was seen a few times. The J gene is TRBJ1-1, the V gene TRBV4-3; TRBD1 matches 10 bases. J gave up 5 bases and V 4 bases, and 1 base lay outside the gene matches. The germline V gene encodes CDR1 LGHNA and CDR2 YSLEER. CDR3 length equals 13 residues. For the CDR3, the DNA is TGCGCCAGCAGCCCGGGACAGGGGACTGAAGCTTTCTTT. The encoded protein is CASSPGQGTEAFF.

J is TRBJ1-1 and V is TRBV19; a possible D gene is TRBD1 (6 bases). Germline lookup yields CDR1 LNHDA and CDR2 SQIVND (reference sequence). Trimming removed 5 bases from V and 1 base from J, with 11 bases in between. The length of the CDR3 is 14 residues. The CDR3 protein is CASSASGENTEAFF. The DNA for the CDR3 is TGTGCCAGTAGTGCCTCAGGGGAGAACACTGAAGCTTTCTTT.

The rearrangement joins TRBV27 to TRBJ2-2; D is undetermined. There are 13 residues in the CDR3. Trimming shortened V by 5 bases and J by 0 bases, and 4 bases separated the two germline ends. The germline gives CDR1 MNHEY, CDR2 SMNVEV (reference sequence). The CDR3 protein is CASSLANTGELFF. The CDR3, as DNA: TGTGCCAGCAGTCTCGCGAACACCGGGGAGCTGTTTTTT.

The CDR3 sequence: CASSPADTLNTEAFF. The CDR3 coding sequence is TGCGCCAGCAGCCCAGCTGACACTTTGAACACTGAAGCTTTCTTT. The chain couples TRBV4-3 to TRBJ1-1; D uncertain. The germline V gene encodes CDR1 LGHNA and CDR2 YSLEER. Trimming took off 4 bases at V and 0 bases at J, with 12 bases between the two ends. The CDR3 consists of 15 residues.

CDR3 in amino acids: CASSPGVGYEQYF. In DNA, the CDR3 is TGTGCCAGCAGTCCAGGGGTAGGGTACGAGCAGTACTTC. The chain is built from TRBV7-6 and TRBJ2-7; tentative D call: TRBD1 (6 bases). V lost 6 bases, J lost 4 bases, and 13 bases lay in between. The germline V gene encodes CDR1 SGHVS and CDR2 FNYEAQ. There are 13 residues in the CDR3.

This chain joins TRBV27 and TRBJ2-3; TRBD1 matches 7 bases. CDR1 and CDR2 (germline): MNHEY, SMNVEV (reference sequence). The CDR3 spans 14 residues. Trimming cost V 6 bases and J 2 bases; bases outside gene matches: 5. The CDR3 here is CASSPDRATDTQYF. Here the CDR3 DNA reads TGTGCCAGCAGCCCCGACAGGGCCACAGATACGCAGTATTTT.

The CDR3 nucleotides are TGTGCCATCAGTGAGTCAGTCCGGGGGGGAGAGGAGTCAAGGGCTGAAGCTTTCTTT. Translation: CAISESVRGGEESRAEAFF. The chain links TRBV10-3 to TRBJ1-1, with a tentative D call TRBD1 (5 bases). The length of the CDR3 is 19 residues. V lost 0 bases and J lost 6, with 26 bases in between. Per the germline V gene, CDR1 is ENHRY and CDR2 is SYGVKD.

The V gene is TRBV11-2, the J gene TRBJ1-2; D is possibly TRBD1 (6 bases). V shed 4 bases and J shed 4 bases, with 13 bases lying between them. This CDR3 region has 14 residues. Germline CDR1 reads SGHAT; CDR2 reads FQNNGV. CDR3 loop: CASSSTGISYGYTF. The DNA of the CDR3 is TGTGCCAGCAGCTCTACAGGGATTTCCTATGGCTACACCTTC.

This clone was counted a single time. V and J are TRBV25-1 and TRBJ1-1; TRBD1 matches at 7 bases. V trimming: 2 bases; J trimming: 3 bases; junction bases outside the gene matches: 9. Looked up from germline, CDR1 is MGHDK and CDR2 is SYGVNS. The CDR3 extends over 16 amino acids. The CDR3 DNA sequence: TGTGCCAGCAGTGAAATGGGGAGACAGGGTGACACTGAAGCTTTCTTT. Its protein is CASSEMGRQGDTEAFF.